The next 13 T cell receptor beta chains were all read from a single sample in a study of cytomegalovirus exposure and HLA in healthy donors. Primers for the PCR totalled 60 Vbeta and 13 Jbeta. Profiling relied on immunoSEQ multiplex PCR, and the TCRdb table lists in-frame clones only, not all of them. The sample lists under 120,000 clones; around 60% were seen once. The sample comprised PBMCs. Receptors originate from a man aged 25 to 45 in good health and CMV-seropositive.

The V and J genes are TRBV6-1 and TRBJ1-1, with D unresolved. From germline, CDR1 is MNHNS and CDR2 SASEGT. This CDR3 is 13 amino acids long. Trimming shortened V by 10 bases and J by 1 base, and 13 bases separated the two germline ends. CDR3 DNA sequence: TGTGCCACCCTAGATGAGGCGAACACTGAAGCTTTCTTT. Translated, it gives CATLDEANTEAFF.

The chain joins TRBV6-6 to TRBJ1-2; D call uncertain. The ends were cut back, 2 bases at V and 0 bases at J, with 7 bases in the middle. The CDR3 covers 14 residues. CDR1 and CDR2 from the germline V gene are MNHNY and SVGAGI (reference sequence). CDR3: CASSYTLANYGYTF. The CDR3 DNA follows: TGTGCCAGCAGTTACACACTAGCTAACTATGGCTACACCTTC.

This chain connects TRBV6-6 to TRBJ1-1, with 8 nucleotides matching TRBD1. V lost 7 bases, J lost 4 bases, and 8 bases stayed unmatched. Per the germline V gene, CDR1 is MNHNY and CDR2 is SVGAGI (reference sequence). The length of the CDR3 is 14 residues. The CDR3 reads CASIRQGQGTEAFF. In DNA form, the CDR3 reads TGTGCCAGCATACGACAGGGGCAGGGCACTGAAGCTTTCTTT.

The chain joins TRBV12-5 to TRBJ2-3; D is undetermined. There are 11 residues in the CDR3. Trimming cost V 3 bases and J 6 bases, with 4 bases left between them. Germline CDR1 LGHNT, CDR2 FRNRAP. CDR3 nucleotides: TGTGCTAGTGGTTTCTTGGATACGCAGTATTTT. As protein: CASGFLDTQYF.

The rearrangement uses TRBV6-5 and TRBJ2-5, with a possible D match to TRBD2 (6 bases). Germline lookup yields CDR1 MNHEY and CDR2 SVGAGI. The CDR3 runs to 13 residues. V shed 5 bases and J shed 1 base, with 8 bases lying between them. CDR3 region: CASSTGLQETQYF. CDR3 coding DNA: TGTGCCAGCAGTACGGGACTCCAAGAGACCCAGTACTTC.

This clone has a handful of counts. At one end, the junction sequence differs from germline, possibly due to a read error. The CDR3 DNA follows: TGTTCCAGCAGCCCGGGAACAGGGATTAAGGACGACACCTTC. Residues: CSSSPGTGIKDDTF. This chain connects TRBV7-9 to TRBJ1-2; a possible D gene is TRBD1 (6 bases). Looked up from germline, CDR1 is SEHNR and CDR2 is FQNEAQ (reference sequence). CDR3 length: 14 residues.

In DNA, the CDR3 is TGTGCCAGCAGCTTAGGGCCAGGGCGCTATGGCTACACCTTC. Translating gives CASSLGPGRYGYTF. The genes are TRBV11-2 and TRBJ1-2; weak D call: TRBD1 (5 bases). This CDR3 is built from 14 residues. Trimming took 1 base from V and 4 from J, leaving 10 bases between them. Germline V gene data show CDR1 as SGHAT and CDR2 as FQNNGV.

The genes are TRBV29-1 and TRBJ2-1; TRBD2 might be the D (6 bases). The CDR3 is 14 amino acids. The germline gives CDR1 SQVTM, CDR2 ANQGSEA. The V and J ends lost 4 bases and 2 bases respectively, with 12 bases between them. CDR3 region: CSVAGGKTYNEQFF. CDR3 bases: TGCAGCGTTGCTGGGGGGAAGACCTACAATGAGCAGTTCTTC.

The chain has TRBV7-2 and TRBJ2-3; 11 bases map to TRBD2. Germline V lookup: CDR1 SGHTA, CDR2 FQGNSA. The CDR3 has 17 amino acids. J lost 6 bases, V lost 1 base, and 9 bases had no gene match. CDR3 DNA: TGTGCCAGCAGCTTAGTAGGTAGCGGGGGGGCCTCTGATACGCAGTATTTT. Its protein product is CASSLVGSGGASDTQYF.

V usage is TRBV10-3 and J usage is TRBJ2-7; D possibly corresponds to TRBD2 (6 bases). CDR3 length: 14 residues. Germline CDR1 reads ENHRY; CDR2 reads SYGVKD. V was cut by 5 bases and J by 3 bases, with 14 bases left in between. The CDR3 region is CAISSFGGNYEQYF. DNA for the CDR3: TGTGCCATCAGTTCTTTTGGCGGGAACTACGAGCAGTACTTC.

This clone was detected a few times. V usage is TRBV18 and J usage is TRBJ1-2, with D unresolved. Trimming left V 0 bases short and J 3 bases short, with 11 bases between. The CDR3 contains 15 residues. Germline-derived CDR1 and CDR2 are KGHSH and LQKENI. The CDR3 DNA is TGTGCCAGCTCACCACCGGGAGGAGTGGACTATGGCTACACCTTC. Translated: CASSPPGGVDYGYTF.

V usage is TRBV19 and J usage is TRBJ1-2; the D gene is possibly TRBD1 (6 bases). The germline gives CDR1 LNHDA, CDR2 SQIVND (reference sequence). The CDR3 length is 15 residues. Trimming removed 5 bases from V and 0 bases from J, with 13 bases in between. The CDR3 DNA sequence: TGTGCCAGTAGTTCCCCGGACAGACCTAACTATGGCTACACCTTC. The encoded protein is CASSSPDRPNYGYTF.

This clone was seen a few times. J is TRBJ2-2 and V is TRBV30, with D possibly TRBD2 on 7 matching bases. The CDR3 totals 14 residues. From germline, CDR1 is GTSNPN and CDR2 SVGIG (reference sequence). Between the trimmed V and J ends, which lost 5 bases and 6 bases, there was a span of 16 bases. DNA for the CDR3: TGTGCCTGGGCCCGGACGGGGGGCCCCGGGGAGCTGTTTTTT. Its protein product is CAWARTGGPGELFF.